This T cell receptor (beta chain) was observed in a study of blood T cell repertoires in COVID-19. Generated by immunoSEQ multiplex PCR, the TCRdb table keeps only in-frame clones and is missing some. Of a few hundred thousand clones in the sample, 90% were seen once. CDR1 and CDR2 from the germline V gene are MNHEY and SVGAGI. The CDR3 has 15 residues. V was trimmed by 3 bases and J by 1 base, leaving 13 bases between them. Sequences were obtained from PBMCs or T cells enriched from blood (not recorded which). This TCR came from a woman aged 18-29 years with acute COVID-19. The gene calls are TRBV6-5 and TRBJ2-7, with D perhaps TRBD1 (5 bases). The chain's CDR3 is CASSYTKDRSYEQYF. In nucleotides, the CDR3 is TGTGCCAGCAGTTATACCAAAGACAGATCCTACGAGCAGTACTTC.